Included here is one T cell receptor (beta chain) sequence, with context. The antigen is undetermined. The sample originates from a study of Ad26.COV2.S vaccination and SARS-CoV-2 variants. Study background: Within the COV1001 Ad26.COV2.S trial arm, the donor was enrolled. In the study, Ad26.COV2.S was injected intramuscularly once, or twice 56 days apart.

TCRdb keeps only in-frame clones here, not all; method: immunoSEQ multiplex PCR. The sample contains roughly 380,000 clones, around 89% of which appear only once. As for treatment: around 19 received Ad26.COV2.S at low or high dose, single or two shots; 5 received placebo; per-sample allocation not given. Samples analyzed were those drawn on day 63 after the first vaccine or placebo injection. Study-wide results and limits: Reported post-vaccination CD8+ and CD4+ T cell responses to spike showed substantial breadth. Estimates derived from TCR breadth and depth analyses may have underestimated total T cell responses.

Specimen: peripheral blood, collected in a trial of Ad26.COV2.S vaccine versus placebo. This receptor was obtained from a person aged 18-60 years who received the Ad26.COV2.S COVID-19 vaccine or a placebo.

The DNA of the CDR3 is TGTGCCAGCAGTTTAGAGGGGGCGACAGCGGAGACCCAGTACTTC. It translates to CASSLEGATAETQYF. The gene calls are TRBV28 and TRBJ2-5, with 7 bases lining up with TRBD1. Germline CDR1 reads MDHEN; CDR2 reads SYDVKM. V trimming: 2 bases; J trimming: 5 bases; junction bases outside the gene matches: 8. The CDR3 length is 15 residues.